This T cell receptor (beta chain) comes out of a study of a mutant IDH1 vaccine in newly diagnosed glioma. Across the whole study: Treated patients comprised around 60% males and 37.5% females, mean age approximately 37 years. Most had both radiotherapy and temozolomide beforehand; others had only one.

The table came from immunoSEQ multiplex PCR; TCRdb's copy has only in-frame clones and leaves some out. The data hold 12,000 to 15,000 clones, with approximately 92% observed a single time. Stated time point: baseline, week 1 (first vaccination visit). This sample's treatment: pre-vaccination baseline after standard-of-care therapy. Each astrocytoma in the donors was new, WHO grade 3 or 4, IDH1-mutant and ATRX-lost. V was shortened by 3 bases and J by 8 bases, with 8 bases between the two germline ends. CDR1 and CDR2 from the germline V gene are MGHDK and SYGVNS. The CDR3 covers 13 residues. This clone was detected once.

The receptor's source is a woman aged 40-49 years with glioma. Some clones in this sample may be carry-over from other donors' samples. V and J are TRBV25-1 and TRBJ1-6; D unresolved. The source material was PBMCs, sampled from a glioma patient treated with radiotherapy, temozolomide or both. CDR3 residues: CASSDLRDSPLHF. CDR3 sequence (DNA): TGTGCCAGCAGTGATTTGCGCGATTCACCCCTCCACTTT. Full variable domain (rest looked up from reference TRBV25-1 and TRBJ1-6): EADIYQTPRYLVIGTGKKITLECSQTMGHDKMYWYQQDPGMELHLIHYSYGVNSTEKGDLSSESTVSRIRTEHFPLTLESARPSHTSQYLCASSDLRDSPLHFGNGTRLTVT.